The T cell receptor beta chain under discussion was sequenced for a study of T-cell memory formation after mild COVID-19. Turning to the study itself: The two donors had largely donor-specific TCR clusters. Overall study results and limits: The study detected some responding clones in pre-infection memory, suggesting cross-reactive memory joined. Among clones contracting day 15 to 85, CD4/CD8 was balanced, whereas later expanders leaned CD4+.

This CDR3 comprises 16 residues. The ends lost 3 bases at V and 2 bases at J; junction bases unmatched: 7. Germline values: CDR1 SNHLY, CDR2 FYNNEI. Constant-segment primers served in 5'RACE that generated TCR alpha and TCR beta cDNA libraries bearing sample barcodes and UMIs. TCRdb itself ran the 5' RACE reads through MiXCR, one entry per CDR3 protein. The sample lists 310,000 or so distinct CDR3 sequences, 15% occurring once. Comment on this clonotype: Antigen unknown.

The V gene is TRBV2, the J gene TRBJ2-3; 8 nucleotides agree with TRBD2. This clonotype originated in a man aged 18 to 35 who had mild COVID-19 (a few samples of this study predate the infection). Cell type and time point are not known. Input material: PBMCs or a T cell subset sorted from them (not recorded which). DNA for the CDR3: TGTGCCAGCAGTGACCCCGGGACTAGGGCCACAGATACGCAGTATTTT. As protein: CASSDPGTRATDTQYF.